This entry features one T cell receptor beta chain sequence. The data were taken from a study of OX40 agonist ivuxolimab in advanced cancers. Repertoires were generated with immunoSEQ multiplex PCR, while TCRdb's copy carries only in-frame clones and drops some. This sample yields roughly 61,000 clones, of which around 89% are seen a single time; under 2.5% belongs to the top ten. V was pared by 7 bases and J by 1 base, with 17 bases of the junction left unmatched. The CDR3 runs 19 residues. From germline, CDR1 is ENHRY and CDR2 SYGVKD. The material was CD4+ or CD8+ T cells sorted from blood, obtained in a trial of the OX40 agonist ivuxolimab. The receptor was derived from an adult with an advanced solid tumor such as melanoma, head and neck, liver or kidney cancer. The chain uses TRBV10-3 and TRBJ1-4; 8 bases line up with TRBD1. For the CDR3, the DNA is TGTGCCATCACAGGGGGCAGGGTGGGTGGTTATGTAACTAATGAAAAACTGTTTTTT. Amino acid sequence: CAITGGRVGGYVTNEKLFF.